A single sample gave rise to the 6 T cell receptor beta chains below, sequenced in a study of metastatic and nonmetastatic thyroid tumors. Every patient underwent thyroid surgery untreated. TCRdb re-called the PCR reads via MiXCR. Seen here are approximately 37,000 clones, over 12% observed once, and the top ten hold around 19%. The sequenced sample was blood. These receptor sequences come from a male donor with papillary thyroid cancer or a benign thyroid nodule (not recorded which). Some clones in this sample may be carry-over from other donors' samples.

The chain is built from TRBV27 and TRBJ2-1, with TRBD2 as a possible D gene (6 bases). The CDR3 runs to 15 residues. Deletions cut 6 bases from V and 5 bases from J, with 17 bases between. Germline loops: CDR1 MNHEY, CDR2 SMNVEV (reference sequence). The CDR3 protein is CASRFFGTDNNEQFF. As DNA, the CDR3 is TGTGCCAGCAGATTTTTTGGGACTGATAACAATGAGCAGTTCTTC.

In this sample, this clone turned up many times. The chain recombines TRBV9 with TRBJ2-3, with TRBD2 matching over 7 bases. The V segment lost 5 bases and the J segment 6 bases; nucleotides outside the gene matches: 6. CDR3 size: 13 residues. The germline V gene has CDR1 SGDLS and CDR2 YYNGEE. The DNA of the CDR3 is TGTGCCAGCAGTCCGGCGGGAGTGGATACGCAGTATTTT. Protein product: CASSPAGVDTQYF. The entire variable domain, with the rest obtained from reference TRBV9 and TRBJ2-3, is as follows: DSGVTQTPKHLITATGQRVTLRCSPRSGDLSVYWYQQSLDQGLQFLIQYYNGEERAKGNILERFSAQQFPDLHSELNLSSLELGDSALYFCASSPAGVDTQYFGPGTRLTVL.

The V gene is TRBV5-6, the J gene TRBJ2-5, with TRBD1 identical over 8 bases. CDR3 length equals 15 residues. Trimming removed 4 bases from V and 5 bases from J; junction bases left unmatched: 10. Looked up from germline, CDR1 is SGHDT and CDR2 is YYEEEE. The DNA for the CDR3 is TGTGCCAGCAGCCCCCGACAGGGGCCATCGGAGACCCAGTACTTC. Translating it yields CASSPRQGPSETQYF.

This clone was counted ten times or more. The chain has TRBV3-1 and TRBJ2-5; D is ambiguous. The CDR3 runs 13 residues. V was clipped by 3 bases and J by 6 bases, with 11 bases between them. Germline CDR1 is LGHDT and CDR2 is YNNKEL (reference sequence). CDR3 protein: CASSHGVGKTQYF. DNA of the CDR3: TGTGCCAGCAGCCATGGGGTTGGAAAGACCCAGTACTTC.

This clone was counted ten times or more. Other DNA sequences in this sample translate to the same CDR3. The chain joins TRBV20-1 to TRBJ2-7; TRBD1 matches 9 bases. There are 14 residues in the CDR3. Trimming at V came to 4 bases and at J to 0 bases, leaving 4 bases not matched to a gene. Germline V lookup: CDR1 DFQATT, CDR2 SNEGSKA (reference sequence). The CDR3 DNA sequence: TGCAGTGCTACTTCGACAGGGGGCTCCTACGAGCAGTACTTC. Residues: CSATSTGGSYEQYF.

This clone was seen repeatedly, ten times or more. This sequence joins TRBV5-1 and TRBJ1-3; D is perhaps TRBD1 (6 bases). The germline CDR1 and CDR2 sequences are SGHRS and YFSETQ. The CDR3 has 16 residues. V lost 4 bases to trimming and J lost 0 bases, with 14 bases between them. The CDR3 nucleotides are TGCGCCAGCAGCGCTTCAGGGGCCTACTCTGGAAACACCATATATTTT. The encoded protein is CASSASGAYSGNTIYF. The variable domain in full, completed from reference TRBV5-1 and TRBJ1-3, reads KAGVTQTPRYLIKTRGQQVTLSCSPISGHRSVSWYQQTPGQGLQFLFEYFSETQRNKGNFPGRFSGRQFSNSRSEMNVSTLELGDSALYLCASSASGAYSGNTIYFGEGSWLTVV.